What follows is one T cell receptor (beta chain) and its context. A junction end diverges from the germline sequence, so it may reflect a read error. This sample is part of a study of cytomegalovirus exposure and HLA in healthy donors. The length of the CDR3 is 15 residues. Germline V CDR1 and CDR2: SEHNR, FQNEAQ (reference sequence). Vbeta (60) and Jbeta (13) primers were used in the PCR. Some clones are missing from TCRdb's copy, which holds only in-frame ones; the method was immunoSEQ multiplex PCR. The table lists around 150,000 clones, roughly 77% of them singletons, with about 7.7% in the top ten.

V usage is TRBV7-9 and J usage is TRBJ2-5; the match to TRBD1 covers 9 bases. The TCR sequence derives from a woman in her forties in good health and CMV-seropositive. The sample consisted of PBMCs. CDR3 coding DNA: TGTTCCAGCAGCTTCGACAGGGGGACACAAGAGACCCAGTACTTC. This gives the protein CSSSFDRGTQETQYF.